These 11 T cell receptor beta chains were all obtained from the same sample, sequenced in a study of neurological immune-mediated disorders. Via MiXCR, TCRdb re-called the 5' RACE reads, giving one row per CDR3 protein. The sample has 45,000 to 65,000 distinct CDR3 sequences, about 4% seen once. The sample consisted of PBMCs. These receptors all come from a man aged 50-59 years with multiple sclerosis.

There are a few counts of this clonotype. At one end, the junction sequence differs from germline, possibly due to a read error. The chain joins TRBV20-1 to TRBJ1-5, with 7 positions matching TRBD1. Germline V gene data show CDR1 as DFQATT and CDR2 as SNEGSKA (reference sequence). The CDR3 length is 13 residues. CDR3 sequence reads: CSFPQGGNQPQNF. CDR3 DNA: TGCAGTTTTCCTCAGGGGGGCAATCAGCCCCAGAATTTT.

This clonotype was detected many times. This chain joins TRBV5-1 and TRBJ1-1; 7 bases are shared with TRBD1. The CDR3 consists of 14 residues. The trim removed 2 bases at V and 1 base at J, leaving 2 bases unmatched. From germline, CDR1 is SGHRS and CDR2 YFSETQ. The CDR3 nucleotides read TGCGCCAGCAGCTTCGACAGGGCGAACACTGAAGCTTTCTTT. It codes for CASSFDRANTEAFF.

This clonotype was seen ten or more times. The J gene is TRBJ2-7, the V gene TRBV5-1; 7 bases map to TRBD1. CDR3 length: 14 residues. With 8 bases clipped from V and 0 bases from J, the junction kept 8 bases outside the gene matches. Germline V CDR1 and CDR2: SGHRS, YFSETQ. The CDR3 nucleotides are TGCGCCAGTCGAGCCCGGGACAGCTCCTACGAGCAGTACTTC. Translation: CASRARDSSYEQYF.

For this clonotype: The DNA is left out, because the CDR3 cannot be placed on it with certainty; the CDR3 is given as TCRdb lists it. The CDR3 here is CASSSSGSYNEQFF. The genes are TRBV6-5 and TRBJ2-1; the DNA was not used to check the table's D call, TRBD1. Inclusive of both ends, the CDR3 amounts to 14 amino acids. From germline, CDR1 is MNHEY and CDR2 SVGAGI.

This clonotype has ten or more counts. The chain couples TRBV5-6 to TRBJ2-7; D gene ambiguous. This CDR3 has 15 amino acids. The germline CDR1 and CDR2 sequences are SGHDT and YYEEEE. Trimming removed 5 bases from V and 2 bases from J, with 17 bases in between. CDR3 residues: CASSSISAVPYEQYF. DNA for the CDR3: TGTGCCAGCAGTTCTATCTCGGCAGTTCCCTACGAGCAGTACTTC.

This clonotype showed up many times. This chain uses TRBV20-1 with TRBJ2-1, with D unresolved. The CDR3 contains 14 residues. V was shortened by 2 bases and J by 1 base, with 9 bases between the two germline ends. Looked up from germline, CDR1 is DFQATT and CDR2 is SNEGSKA (reference sequence). The CDR3: CSARLVGSYNEQFF. The CDR3 nucleotides read TGCAGTGCTAGACTGGTAGGATCCTACAATGAGCAGTTCTTC.

The table lists this clonotype with many counts. The rearrangement links TRBV7-2 to TRBJ2-7, with 7 bases identical to TRBD2. CDR1 and CDR2 from the germline V gene are SGHTA and FQGNSA. The CDR3 consists of 12 residues. V dropped 6 bases and J dropped 3; count of bases not matched to a gene: 2. CDR3 DNA sequence: TGTGCCAGCAGGGGCGGGGGCTACGAGCAGTACTTC. Protein sequence: CASRGGGYEQYF.

This clonotype showed up many times. The V and J genes are TRBV11-1 and TRBJ2-1; 11 bases align to TRBD2. Germline lookup yields CDR1 SGHAT and CDR2 FQDESV (reference sequence). This CDR3 is 16 amino acids long. Germline trimming cut 6 bases from V and 4 bases from J; bases unmatched to any gene: 8. The CDR3 is CASSRTGTSGYNEQFF. CDR3 in DNA: TGTGCCAGCAGTCGAACCGGGACTAGCGGTTACAATGAGCAGTTCTTC.

This clonotype came up many times. The V gene is TRBV7-9, the J gene TRBJ1-2; TRBD1 matches 8 bases. CDR1 SEHNR and CDR2 FQNEAQ come from the germline V gene (reference sequence). This CDR3 has 13 residues. With 2 bases clipped from V and 8 bases from J, the junction kept 4 bases outside the gene matches. The chain's CDR3 is CASSLTGGEGYTF. The CDR3 DNA is TGTGCCAGCAGCTTAACAGGGGGAGAGGGCTACACCTTC.

The sample holds many counts of this clonotype. The J gene is TRBJ2-1, the V gene TRBV5-1, with D maybe TRBD2 (5 bases). Between the trimmed V and J ends, which lost 4 bases and 4 bases, there was a span of 9 bases. Germline V gene sequence: CDR1 SGHRS, CDR2 YFSETQ. This CDR3 contains 13 residues. CDR3 sequence reads: CASSGPGYNEQFF. CDR3 DNA: TGCGCCAGCAGCGGCCCGGGGTACAATGAGCAGTTCTTC.

This clonotype was counted ten times or more. V is TRBV5-1 and J is TRBJ2-7, with a weak D call TRBD1 (5 bases). The CDR3 has 17 residues. Trimming took off 0 bases at V and 0 bases at J, with 16 bases between the two ends. Germline CDR1 reads SGHRS; CDR2 reads YFSETQ. CDR3 residues: CASSLEWGPGGSYEQYF. CDR3 sequence (DNA): TGCGCCAGCAGCTTGGAATGGGGCCCTGGTGGCTCCTACGAGCAGTACTTC.